Given below is one T cell receptor (beta chain) in context. Its antigen is not identified. The CDR3 sequence is 19 residues long. From germline, CDR1 is WNHNN and CDR2 SYGVQD (reference sequence). The V end lost 11 bases, the J end lost 0 bases, and 29 bases lay between the germline ends. Data came from immunoSEQ multiplex PCR; TCRdb stores just in-frame clones and leaves some out. In the table there are under 90,000 clones, more than 70% of which are singletons. This specimen belongs to a study of OX40 agonist ivuxolimab in advanced cancers. In the study overall: The patients received ivuxolimab by intravenous route every 2 weeks at 0.01 to 10 mg/kg.

Whole-study findings and limits: Specificity for antigen went undetermined in the expanded peripheral T cells.

The receptor's source is an adult with an advanced solid tumor such as melanoma, head and neck, liver or kidney cancer. The sample was CD4+ or CD8+ T cells sorted from blood, taken in a trial of the OX40 agonist ivuxolimab. The chain couples TRBV10-1 to TRBJ2-4, with a weak D call TRBD2 (7 bases). This CDR3 reads CAPPPGRGEDQIAKNIQYF. The CDR3 nucleotides read TGCGCCCCCCCGCCGGGGAGGGGGGAGGACCAGATAGCCAAAAACATTCAGTACTTC.